This record covers a single TCR beta chain. Its antigen remains unknown. This entry belongs to a study of T cell repertoires in cytomegalovirus infection. Study information: Public TCR beta signatures marked donors with CMV infection and the matching HLA.

Each CDR3 protein gets one entry after TCRdb re-called the reads with MiXCR. The sample yields 600,000 to 700,000 distinct CDR3 sequences, roughly a third seen once. Study-level results: CMV-specific TCR beta clonotypes restricted by HLA-C were the ones dominating the ex vivo response.

Germline assignment: CDR1 MGHRA and CDR2 YSYEKL. After removal of 4 bases from V and 5 bases from J, the junction contained 4 bases not matched to a gene. The length of the CDR3 is 13 residues. The sequence came from a human donor in good health (CMV status not recorded). Some clones in this sample may be carry-over from other donors' samples. V is TRBV4-1 and J is TRBJ2-5, with 7 bases identical to TRBD1. The specimen was cultured PBMCs, collected from culture after CMV antigen stimulation. The CDR3 reads CASSLTQGETQYF. CDR3 bases: TGCGCCAGCAGCCTCACACAGGGGGAGACCCAGTACTTC.